This TCR beta chain was sequenced in a study of T-cell reconstitution after alpha-beta-depleted transplantation in children. In this sample, this clonotype turned up a few times. The target antigen is unknown. V shed 4 bases and J shed 0 bases, with 19 bases lying between them. This CDR3 is 18 amino acids long. Per the germline V gene, CDR1 is MGHRA and CDR2 is YSYEKL. It was with unique molecular identifiers that the TCRbeta library was prepared. TCRdb itself ran the PCR reads through MiXCR, one entry per CDR3 protein. The sample lists approximately 520,000 distinct CDR3 sequences; about an eighth were seen once. The study, taken as a whole, reports: Several hundred expanded graft clones reportedly supplied alpha-beta T cells about two months after transplant. Some patients owed their high day-60 TCRbeta diversity to surviving recipient T cells and thymic progenitors. Diversity and T-cell counts at one year after transplant derived mostly from new T cells.

The V and J genes are TRBV4-1 and TRBJ1-5; possible D gene TRBD1, 5 bases. Sequenced here: PBMCs, mostly from graft donor cells, sampled 180 days after TCRalphabeta/CD19-depleted stem cell transplant. The TCR comes from a female patient aged 2-9 years who had a stem cell transplant for aplastic anemia, so the T cells may come from the graft donor. CDR3 amino acids: CASSRSDGGRISNQPQHF. The CDR3 DNA is TGCGCCAGCAGCCGATCGGACGGGGGGAGAATTAGCAATCAGCCCCAGCATTTT.